What follows is one TCR beta chain and its context. The target antigen is unknown. This sample also contains other DNA sequences that code for the same CDR3. The entry originates in a study of shared clonotypes between healthy human individuals. General study findings and limits: Despite large depth, rarefaction showed incomplete sorted-subset sequencing. Non-shared clonotypes displayed generation probabilities falling below those of clonotypes present in all four donors.

The germline V gene encodes CDR1 MNHEY and CDR2 SMNVEV (reference sequence). The germline V and J ends were trimmed by 6 bases and 0 bases, with 6 bases remaining between them. The CDR3 length is 14 residues. Deep-level assay runs were performed. Clones were read by immunoSEQ multiplex PCR, and TCRdb kept only the in-frame ones, dropping some. Of more than 90,000 clones detected, 67% appear once; the ten largest clones hold roughly 40%. This chain links TRBV27 with TRBJ2-6, with D unresolved. The sample taken for sequencing was memory CD8+ T cells sorted from blood. Noted subset: CD45RO+ cells pooled with CCR7-negative TemRA cells. The source of this sequence is a man younger than 45 in good health. CDR3 in DNA: TGTGCCAGCAGCTCGTCCTCTGGGGCCAACGTCCTGACTTTC. This translates into CASSSSSGANVLTF. The variable domain in full, completed from reference TRBV27 and TRBJ2-6, reads EAQVTQNPRYLITVTGKKLTVTCSQNMNHEYMSWYRQDPGLGLRQIYYSMNVEVTDKGDVPEGYKVSRKEKRNFPLILESPSPNQTSLYFCASSSSSGANVLTFGAGSRLTVL.